These 19 T cell receptor beta chains came from one sample sequenced in a study of cytomegalovirus exposure and HLA in healthy donors. Method: immunoSEQ multiplex PCR; TCRdb's copy keeps in-frame clones and lacks some. In the table there are about 330,000 clones, roughly 85% of which are singletons. Sequencing was performed on PBMCs. These receptors were taken from a woman aged 18-30 years in good health and CMV-seronegative.

V gene TRBV7-9 combines with J gene TRBJ2-2; D perhaps matches TRBD2 (5 bases). V gave up 4 bases and J gave up 2 bases, with 11 bases separating them. This CDR3 is 15 amino acids long. Germline V gene lookup returns CDR1 SEHNR and CDR2 FQNEAQ (reference sequence). This CDR3 is CASSSREINTGELFF. As DNA, the CDR3 is TGTGCCAGCAGCTCGAGGGAGATTAACACCGGGGAGCTGTTTTTT.

V is TRBV7-6 and J is TRBJ1-2; D might be TRBD1 (5 bases). Germline loops: CDR1 SGHVS, CDR2 FNYEAQ. The V end was cut by 1 base, the J end by 5 bases, with 23 bases between. The CDR3 contains 18 residues. The CDR3: CASSLDPLHTGAQYGYTF. CDR3 DNA sequence: TGTGCCAGCAGCTTAGACCCCCTCCATACAGGCGCCCAATATGGCTACACCTTC.

The chain carries TRBV5-4 and TRBJ1-1, with D possibly being TRBD1 (6 bases). The CDR3 runs to 14 residues. V lost 4 bases to trimming and J lost 5 bases, with 15 bases between them. CDR1 and CDR2 from the germline V gene are SGHNT and YYREEE (reference sequence). The CDR3 nucleotides are TGTGCCAGCAGCGGGAGGGGGGGCAGTACTGAAGCTTTCTTT. As protein: CASSGRGGSTEAFF.

V and J are TRBV5-4 and TRBJ2-5; 11 nucleotides align to TRBD2. CDR3 length equals 16 residues. Germline trimming cut 4 bases from V and 4 bases from J; bases unmatched to any gene: 9. Germline-derived CDR1 and CDR2 are SGHNT and YYREEE (reference sequence). The CDR3 nucleotides are TGTGCCAGCAGCGCTACTAGCGGGAGTTGGGGAGAGACCCAGTACTTC. As protein: CASSATSGSWGETQYF.

The rearrangement joins TRBV7-9 to TRBJ2-1; 10 bases are shared with TRBD2. The CDR3 totals 14 residues. Germline CDR1 SEHNR, CDR2 FQNEAQ (reference sequence). V gave up 11 bases and J gave up 2 bases; unmatched junction bases: 6. CDR3 amino acids: CASGLASTYNEQFF. The CDR3 DNA reads as TGTGCCTCGGGACTAGCGTCAACCTACAATGAGCAGTTCTTC.

The chain employs TRBV5-6 and TRBJ2-7; 9 nucleotides align to TRBD2. Trimming cost V 5 bases and J 3 bases; bases outside gene matches: 6. The CDR3 totals 14 residues. Germline V gene lookup returns CDR1 SGHDT and CDR2 YYEEEE. DNA for the CDR3: TGTGCCAGCAGTCCAGCGGGAGGAAGCTACGAGCAGTACTTC. Its translation: CASSPAGGSYEQYF.

The chain joins TRBV7-9 to TRBJ1-2; TRBD1 agrees at 8 bases. The CDR3 has 17 amino acids. Germline lookup yields CDR1 SEHNR and CDR2 FQNEAQ (reference sequence). Losses at the gene ends were 4 bases for V and 4 bases for J; bases not matched to a gene: 14. This CDR3 is CASSYRQGPTLSYGYTF. The CDR3 bases are TGTGCCAGCAGCTATCGACAGGGGCCCACTCTTAGCTATGGCTACACCTTC.

The genes are TRBV11-2 and TRBJ2-3; D is ambiguous. CDR1 is SGHAT and CDR2 is FQNNGV in the germline V gene. Between the trimmed V and J ends, which lost 5 bases and 2 bases, there was a span of 11 bases. The CDR3 consists of 14 residues. This chain's CDR3 is CASSAGFDTDTQYF. The CDR3 DNA reads as TGTGCCAGCAGCGCAGGATTCGACACAGATACGCAGTATTTT.

The chain couples TRBV29-1 to TRBJ2-7; D possibly corresponds to TRBD1 (6 bases). V dropped 4 bases and J dropped 5 bases, with 18 bases sitting between them. This CDR3 region has 14 residues. From germline, CDR1 is SQVTM and CDR2 ANQGSEA. CDR3 DNA: TGCAGCGTTGGAGGGGACACAGGAGGCCACGAGCAGTACTTC. Translated, it gives CSVGGDTGGHEQYF.

Note on this clone: This same CDR3 is encoded by further DNA sequences in the sample. V is TRBV4-3 and J is TRBJ2-7, with 9 bases lining up with TRBD2. V gave up 0 bases and J gave up 0 bases; unmatched junction bases: 3. CDR1 LGHNA and CDR2 YSLEER come from the germline V gene. The CDR3 sequence is 16 residues long. CDR3 DNA sequence: TGCGCCAGCAGCCAAGATCCTAGCGGGAACTCCTACGAGCAGTACTTC. Protein: CASSQDPSGNSYEQYF.

The chain recombines TRBV6-6 with TRBJ1-5; D possibly corresponds to TRBD1 (5 bases). V dropped 6 bases and J dropped 7 bases, with 19 bases sitting between them. CDR1 is MNHNY, CDR2 SVGAGI, per germline (reference sequence). CDR3 size: 15 residues. For the CDR3, the DNA is TGTGCCAGCAGGATCACCGAGACAGCGGGGCAGCCCCAGCATTTT. Translating it yields CASRITETAGQPQHF.

The V and J genes are TRBV27 and TRBJ2-1, with 11 bases aligning to TRBD2. This CDR3 region has 14 residues. The germline CDR1 and CDR2 sequences are MNHEY and SMNVEV (reference sequence). Trimming cost V 8 bases and J 6 bases; bases outside gene matches: 6. The CDR3, as DNA: TGTGCCAGCGGCACTCTAGCGGGAGGCAATGAGCAGTTCTTC. It yields the protein CASGTLAGGNEQFF.

V gene TRBV29-1 combines with J gene TRBJ2-3; 10 nucleotides match TRBD1. Germline V lookup: CDR1 SQVTM, CDR2 ANQGSEA. With V trimmed by 7 bases and J by 5 bases, 6 bases remained unmatched. This CDR3 has 13 residues. CDR3 sequence reads: CSGRQGAGDTQYF. The DNA of the CDR3 is TGCAGCGGACGACAGGGGGCCGGAGATACGCAGTATTTT.

The chain has TRBV2 and TRBJ2-1; D is possibly TRBD2 (6 bases). Germline assignment: CDR1 SNHLY and CDR2 FYNNEI. This CDR3 comprises 16 residues. Trimming stripped 8 bases from V and 9 bases from J, with 26 bases between. CDR3 residues: CASRGAPLAAASEQFF. CDR3 in DNA: TGTGCCAGCCGCGGGGCGCCACTGGCTGCCGCCAGTGAGCAGTTCTTC.

This chain joins TRBV9 and TRBJ2-6; 10 positions agree with TRBD1. The trim removed 2 bases at V and 2 bases at J, leaving 7 bases unmatched. The germline V gene has CDR1 SGDLS and CDR2 YYNGEE. This CDR3 comprises 18 residues. CDR3 protein: CASSVRDRGLAGANVLTF. The DNA of the CDR3 is TGTGCCAGCAGCGTCCGGGACAGGGGATTGGCTGGGGCCAACGTCCTGACTTTC.

The chain uses TRBV6-5 and TRBJ2-7; 10 bases fit TRBD2. The CDR3 contains 15 residues. In germline, CDR1 is MNHEY, CDR2 SVGAGI. Unmatched junction bases numbered 4, after V lost 0 bases and J lost 5 bases. Written as DNA, the CDR3 is TGTGCCAGCAGTTACTCGGTAGCGGGAGGTCACGAGCAGTACTTC. Amino acid sequence: CASSYSVAGGHEQYF.

The chain joins TRBV10-3 to TRBJ2-7, with D hard to call. The germline V gene encodes CDR1 ENHRY and CDR2 SYGVKD. Trimming stripped 3 bases from V and 5 bases from J, with 11 bases between. The CDR3 contains 13 residues. For the CDR3, the DNA is TGTGCCATCAGTGATAGAGAGCCCAACGAGCAGTACTTC. Its protein product is CAISDREPNEQYF.

This clone showed up just once. This chain joins TRBV5-1 and TRBJ2-1; 9 positions agree with TRBD2. Trimming took 5 bases from V and 4 from J; bases not matched to a gene: 4. The germline CDR1 and CDR2 sequences are SGHRS and YFSETQ. This CDR3 has 14 amino acids. Written as DNA, the CDR3 is TGCGCCAGCAGTACTAGCGGGTCTTACAATGAGCAGTTCTTC. Amino acid sequence: CASSTSGSYNEQFF.

The chain is built from TRBV11-2 and TRBJ2-1; 10 bases are a match to TRBD2. The V gene end was trimmed by 4 bases and the J gene end by 4 bases; junction bases not matched to a gene: 13. The germline V gene has CDR1 SGHAT and CDR2 FQNNGV. CDR3 length: 18 residues. The DNA for the CDR3 is TGTGCCAGCAGCTCCCAATTCCCTCGGACTAGCGGATACAATGAGCAGTTCTTC. Its protein product is CASSSQFPRTSGYNEQFF. Looking up the rest from reference TRBV11-2 and TRBJ2-1 gives the full variable domain: EAGVAQSPRYKIIEKRQSVAFWCNPISGHATLYWYQQILGQGPKLLIQFQNNGVVDDSQLPKDRFSAERLKGVDSTLKIQPAKLEDSAVYLCASSSQFPRTSGYNEQFFGPGTRLTVL.